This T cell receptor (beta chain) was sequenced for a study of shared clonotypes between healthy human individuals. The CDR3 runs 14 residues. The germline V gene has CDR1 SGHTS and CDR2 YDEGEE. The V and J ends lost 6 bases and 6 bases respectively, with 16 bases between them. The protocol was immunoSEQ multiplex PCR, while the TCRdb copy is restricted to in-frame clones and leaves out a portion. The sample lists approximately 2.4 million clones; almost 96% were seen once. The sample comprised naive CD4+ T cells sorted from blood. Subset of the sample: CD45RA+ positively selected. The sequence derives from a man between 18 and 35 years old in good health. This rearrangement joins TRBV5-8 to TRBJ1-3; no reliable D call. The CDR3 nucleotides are TGTGCCAGCAACCCCAGAGGTCAAGTAAACACCATATATTTT. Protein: CASNPRGQVNTIYF.